A single sample gave rise to the 13 T cell receptor beta chains below, sequenced in a study of Graves' ophthalmopathy and Graves' hyperthyroidism. CDR3 regions of TCR beta were amplified from RNA transcripts. An opening RT-PCR round employed HTBI primers and preceded a second-round multiplex PCR. TCRdb passed the multiplex PCR reads through MiXCR, listing each CDR3 protein once. The data show over a million distinct CDR3 sequences, with about two fifths seen just once and over 8.5% held by the top ten. Sequenced material: peripheral blood or thyroid tissue (not recorded which). These receptors were taken from an adult man with Graves' hyperthyroidism.

The chain uses TRBV4-3 and TRBJ2-2, with D possibly called TRBD1 or TRBD2 (5 bases each). With 9 bases removed from V and 2 bases from J, the gap between germline ends came to 10 bases. The length of the CDR3 is 13 residues. From germline, CDR1 is LGHNA and CDR2 YSLEER. The CDR3 here is CASGTLNTGELFF. The DNA for the CDR3 is TGCGCCAGTGGGACGCTCAACACCGGGGAGCTGTTTTTT.

V is TRBV4-2 and J is TRBJ1-1, with D possibly TRBD1 on 6 matching bases. The ends were cut back, 8 bases at V and 4 bases at J, with 20 bases in the middle. This CDR3 is built from 15 residues. Germline V lookup: CDR1 LGHNA, CDR2 YNFKEQ. The chain's CDR3 is CASAKNEQGVTEAFF. CDR3 bases: TGTGCCAGCGCCAAGAACGAACAGGGTGTCACTGAAGCTTTCTTT.

To note about this clonotype: A read error may be the cause here, since a much bigger clone is one base away. This chain joins TRBV20-1 and TRBJ1-4; 9 positions agree with TRBD1. The germline gives CDR1 DFQATT, CDR2 SNEGSKA (reference sequence). The CDR3 contains 14 residues. CDR3 DNA sequence: TGCAGTGCTGGGAGACAGGGGGGTTCGGAAAAAGTGTTTTTT. It specifies CSAGRQGGSEKVFF.

Comment on this clonotype: Being one base from a much bigger clone, this may be a read error. In nucleotides, the CDR3 is TGTGCCACCAGTTATTCAGGGACAAGAACTGAAGCTTTCTTT. It yields the protein CATSYSGTRTEAFF. V and J are TRBV24-1 and TRBJ1-1, with D tentatively TRBD1 (6 bases). V was cut by 6 bases and J by 5 bases, with 15 bases left in between. Germline V CDR1 and CDR2: KGHDR, SFDVKD. The CDR3 length is 14 residues.

A remark on this clonotype: Sequence at one end of the junction differs from germline and may be a read error. The chain links TRBV10-3 to TRBJ1-5; possibly TRBD1 for D (5 bases). The CDR3 is 13 amino acids. Germline V gene sequence: CDR1 ENHRY, CDR2 SYGVKD. Here the CDR3 reads CASSRDGKQPQHF. CDR3 sequence (DNA): TGTGCCAGCAGTCGGGACGGAAAGCAGCCCCAGCATTTT.

This clonotype was observed at least ten times. This chain uses TRBV29-1 with TRBJ2-2; 10 bases align to TRBD2. The CDR3 is 14 amino acids. V lost 6 bases, J lost 4 bases, and 5 bases stayed unmatched. The germline CDR1 and CDR2 sequences are SQVTM and ANQGSEA. As DNA, the CDR3 is TGCAGCGTCGGGACTAGCGTTCGCACCGGGGAGCTGTTTTTT. Residues: CSVGTSVRTGELFF.

V and J are TRBV6-6 and TRBJ1-5; D might be TRBD1 (6 bases). The CDR3 spans 16 residues. V gave up 4 bases and J gave up 7 bases, with 20 bases separating them. Germline lookup yields CDR1 MNHNY and CDR2 SVGAGI (reference sequence). CDR3 loop: CASSSPTGYEKQPQHF. The DNA for the CDR3 is TGTGCCAGCAGTTCGCCTACAGGGTATGAGAAACAGCCCCAGCATTTT.

The chain joins TRBV15 to TRBJ2-7; TRBD1 aligns across 9 bases. Trimming at V came to 6 bases and at J to 4 bases, leaving 13 bases not matched to a gene. Germline V gene lookup returns CDR1 LNHNV and CDR2 YYDKDF (reference sequence). The CDR3 covers 16 residues. The CDR3 coding sequence is TGTGCCACCAGAAGGGATCACTCGGGACAGGGTTACGAGCAGTACTTC. Translated: CATRRDHSGQGYEQYF.

This clonotype was counted ten times or more. The rearrangement links TRBV10-3 to TRBJ1-5, with 9 bases identical to TRBD1. Germline-derived CDR1 and CDR2 are ENHRY and SYGVKD. V shed 6 bases, J shed 7 bases, and the junction held 7 bases outside the gene matches. CDR3 size: 14 residues. CDR3 sequence: CAISPQGAGQPQHF. The CDR3 bases are TGTGCCATCAGCCCACAGGGGGCAGGACAGCCCCAGCATTTT.

In the case of this clonotype: One end of the junction is discordant with germline, which a read error may explain. This rearrangement joins TRBV10-3 to TRBJ2-5; 11 nucleotides align to TRBD2. CDR1 and CDR2 from the germline V gene are ENHRY and SYGVKD. This CDR3 contains 14 residues. CDR3 DNA: TGTGCCAGCAGTGCTAGCGGGAGGCGAGAGACCCAGTACTTC. Translated, it gives CASSASGRRETQYF.

This clonotype has at least ten counts. This chain connects TRBV7-2 to TRBJ1-5; possible D gene TRBD1, 5 bases. Germline V gene data show CDR1 as SGHTA and CDR2 as FQGNSA. Trimming took 3 bases from V and 3 from J, leaving 9 bases between them. This CDR3 is 14 amino acids long. The CDR3 DNA is TGTGCCAGCAGCTTTGGGGGGACCAATCAGCCCCAGCATTTT. Translation gives CASSFGGTNQPQHF.

This clonotype showed up many times. The genes are TRBV11-2 and TRBJ2-7, with TRBD2 identical over 9 bases. The germline V gene encodes CDR1 SGHAT and CDR2 FQNNGV. V lost 1 base, J lost 8 bases, and 9 bases stayed unmatched. The CDR3 spans 15 residues. The CDR3 reads CASSLGLAGTTQQYF. The CDR3 nucleotides are TGTGCCAGCAGCTTAGGGCTAGCGGGAACTACGCAGCAGTACTTC. The full variable domain, rest sourced from reference TRBV11-2 and TRBJ2-7, is EAGVAQSPRYKIIEKRQSVAFWCNPISGHATLYWYQQILGQGPKLLIQFQNNGVVDDSQLPKDRFSAERLKGVDSTLKIQPAKLEDSAVYLCASSLGLAGTTQQYFGPGTRLTVT.

The sample holds many counts of this clonotype. This chain connects TRBV29-1 to TRBJ1-3, with D uncertain. Germline CDR1 SQVTM, CDR2 ANQGSEA. V was clipped by 6 bases and J by 0 bases, with 12 bases between them. The CDR3 covers 14 residues. CDR3 loop: CSVVEPVSGNTIYF. For the CDR3, the DNA is TGCAGCGTCGTCGAGCCTGTCTCTGGAAACACCATATATTTT.